The 16 T cell receptor beta chains listed next were all sequenced from one sample in a study of cytomegalovirus exposure and HLA in healthy donors. Profiled with immunoSEQ multiplex PCR; TCRdb holds only in-frame clones, not every one. Of 240,000 or so clones listed, 75% to 90% are singletons. The sample comprised PBMCs. The receptors here all came from a woman aged 30 to 39 in good health and CMV-seropositive.

The chain couples TRBV10-3 to TRBJ1-2, with 9 bases fitting TRBD1. The germline gives CDR1 ENHRY, CDR2 SYGVKD. The CDR3 contains 14 residues. The V segment lost 10 bases and the J segment 8 bases; nucleotides outside the gene matches: 14. CDR3: CATWDRAFGGGYTF. The CDR3 DNA reads as TGTGCCACCTGGGACAGGGCGTTTGGTGGCGGCTACACCTTC.

The sample holds a few counts of this clone. The CDR3 reads CASSPWTSGTNTGELFF. Here the CDR3 DNA reads TGTGCCAGCAGTCCCTGGACTAGCGGGACTAACACCGGGGAGCTGTTTTTT. This sequence joins TRBV2 and TRBJ2-2, with TRBD2 matching over 12 bases. This CDR3 spans 17 amino acids. V was clipped by 5 bases and J by 2 bases; unmatched bases: 6. Germline V gives CDR1 SNHLY, CDR2 FYNNEI.

This clone has more than one count but fewer than ten. The CDR3 DNA follows: TGTGCCAGCAGTTTGAGTAAACCTAGCACAGATACGCAGTATTTT. Amino acids: CASSLSKPSTDTQYF. This rearrangement joins TRBV28 to TRBJ2-3; D is uncertain. Deletions cut 3 bases from V and 0 bases from J, with 10 bases between. This CDR3 is 15 amino acids long. From germline, CDR1 is MDHEN and CDR2 SYDVKM.

This clone was detected only once. V usage is TRBV14 and J usage is TRBJ1-4; D ambiguous. This CDR3 has 13 residues. Trimming cost V 0 bases and J 8 bases, with 7 bases left between them. Germline CDR1 SGHDN, CDR2 FVKESK. This chain's CDR3 is CASSQDNGEKLFF. DNA of the CDR3: TGTGCCAGCAGCCAAGATAATGGCGAAAAACTGTTTTTT.

The chain employs TRBV27 and TRBJ1-2; D is uncertain. The CDR3 contains 14 residues. CDR1 MNHEY and CDR2 SMNVEV come from the germline V gene (reference sequence). Trimming took off 5 bases at V and 4 bases at J, with 14 bases between the two ends. The CDR3 nucleotides are TGTGCCAGCAGTCCGTATATAACGGGCTATGGCTACACCTTC. Protein product: CASSPYITGYGYTF.

The chain combines TRBV15 with TRBJ1-5; D unclear. CDR3 size: 16 residues. In germline, CDR1 is LNHNV, CDR2 YYDKDF (reference sequence). The V and J ends lost 3 bases and 5 bases respectively, with 17 bases between them. The chain's CDR3 is CATSSYLGVEDQPQHF. The CDR3, as DNA: TGTGCCACCAGCAGCTACCTCGGGGTTGAGGATCAGCCCCAGCATTTT.

V is TRBV30 and J is TRBJ2-5, with D unresolved. V was cut by 0 bases and J by 5 bases, with 10 bases left in between. The CDR3 loop spans 13 amino acids. Germline-derived CDR1 and CDR2 are GTSNPN and SVGIG (reference sequence). This CDR3 reads CAWSVPSGETQYF. The CDR3 bases are TGTGCCTGGAGTGTCCCTTCCGGGGAGACCCAGTACTTC.

The genes are TRBV29-1 and TRBJ2-1; 9 bases are a match to TRBD1. The CDR3 has 13 residues. Germline CDR1 SQVTM, CDR2 ANQGSEA. Unmatched junction bases numbered 6, after V lost 7 bases and J lost 5 bases. CDR3 nucleotide sequence: TGCAGCGCCAGGACAGGGGACCACAATGAGCAGTTCTTC. Its protein is CSARTGDHNEQFF.

The chain is built from TRBV19 and TRBJ2-1; D is perhaps TRBD2 (6 bases). There are 14 residues in the CDR3. The ends were cut back, 6 bases at V and 2 bases at J, with 11 bases in the middle. CDR1 and CDR2 (germline): LNHDA, SQIVND (reference sequence). The CDR3 nucleotides are TGTGCCAGTAGGCCCACTAGCACCTACAATGAGCAGTTCTTC. It encodes CASRPTSTYNEQFF.

This clone was counted between two and nine times. The chain uses TRBV11-3 and TRBJ2-5; perhaps TRBD1 as D (6 bases). CDR3 size: 15 residues. With 4 bases removed from V and 5 bases from J, the gap between germline ends came to 17 bases. CDR1 is SGHNT and CDR2 is YENEEA in the germline V gene. The CDR3 DNA reads as TGTGCCAGCAGCTATCGGGACAACAGATGGGAGACCCAGTACTTC. This sequence encodes CASSYRDNRWETQYF. Using reference TRBV11-3 and TRBJ2-5 for the parts outside the CDR3, the full variable domain is EAGVVQSPRYKIIEKKQPVAFWCNPISGHNTLYWYLQNLGQGPELLIRYENEEAVDDSQLPKDRFSAERLKGVDSTLKIQPAELGDSAVYLCASSYRDNRWETQYFGPGTRLLVL.

This clone was observed once. The V and J genes are TRBV15 and TRBJ2-3; D may be TRBD2 (5 bases). The length of the CDR3 is 16 residues. From germline, CDR1 is LNHNV and CDR2 YYDKDF (reference sequence). The V end was cut by 3 bases, the J end by 0 bases, with 13 bases between. In nucleotides, the CDR3 is TGTGCCACCAGCAGTTATTATGGGAGTAGCACAGATACGCAGTATTTT. Its translation is CATSSYYGSSTDTQYF. Full variable domain (remainder filled in from reference TRBV15 and TRBJ2-3): DAMVIQNPRYQVTQFGKPVTLSCSQTLNHNVMYWYQQKSSQAPKLLFHYYDKDFNNEADTPDNFQSRRPNTSFCFLDIRSPGLGDTAMYLCATSSYYGSSTDTQYFGPGTRLTVL.

V usage is TRBV7-9 and J usage is TRBJ2-7; D is unresolved. The length of the CDR3 is 14 residues. Germline CDR1 is SEHNR and CDR2 is FQNEAQ (reference sequence). V shed 1 base and J shed 2 bases, with 9 bases lying between them. CDR3 sequence (DNA): TGTGCCAGCAGCTTAGACCGTCAGGCCTACGAGCAGTACTTC. It encodes CASSLDRQAYEQYF.

The J gene is TRBJ2-3, the V gene TRBV27, with D perhaps matching TRBD2 (6 bases). CDR1 MNHEY and CDR2 SMNVEV come from the germline V gene (reference sequence). The length of the CDR3 is 15 residues. V gave up 2 bases and J gave up 2 bases, with 11 bases separating them. The chain's CDR3 is CASSLGGTPTDTQYF. The CDR3 DNA is TGTGCCAGCAGTTTAGGCGGGACCCCCACAGATACGCAGTATTTT.

V usage is TRBV5-6 and J usage is TRBJ1-1; D ambiguous. With 2 bases removed from V and 0 bases from J, the gap between germline ends came to 5 bases. Per the germline V gene, CDR1 is SGHDT and CDR2 is YYEEEE. The CDR3 length is 13 residues. The CDR3 is CASSFRVNTEAFF. In DNA, the CDR3 is TGTGCCAGCAGCTTTCGGGTGAACACTGAAGCTTTCTTT.

Notes on this clone: This same CDR3 is encoded by further DNA sequences in the sample. This chain uses TRBV5-4 with TRBJ1-1; 8 bases are a match to TRBD1. The CDR3 contains 14 residues. V shed 4 bases and J 1 base; nucleotides not matched to a gene: 3. Germline CDR1 and CDR2: SGHNT and YYREEE (reference sequence). In DNA, the CDR3 is TGTGCCAGCAGCCTCGGGACAGGGAACACTGAAGCTTTCTTT. Translating gives CASSLGTGNTEAFF.

This clone has a handful of counts. This rearrangement joins TRBV27 to TRBJ1-5; 9 nucleotides agree with TRBD1. This CDR3 has 13 amino acids. Germline V CDR1 and CDR2: MNHEY, SMNVEV (reference sequence). V lost 8 bases to trimming and J lost 4 bases; unmatched junction nucleotides: 3. The CDR3 reads CASRQGENQPQHF. The CDR3 coding sequence is TGTGCCAGCCGACAGGGGGAAAATCAGCCCCAGCATTTT.